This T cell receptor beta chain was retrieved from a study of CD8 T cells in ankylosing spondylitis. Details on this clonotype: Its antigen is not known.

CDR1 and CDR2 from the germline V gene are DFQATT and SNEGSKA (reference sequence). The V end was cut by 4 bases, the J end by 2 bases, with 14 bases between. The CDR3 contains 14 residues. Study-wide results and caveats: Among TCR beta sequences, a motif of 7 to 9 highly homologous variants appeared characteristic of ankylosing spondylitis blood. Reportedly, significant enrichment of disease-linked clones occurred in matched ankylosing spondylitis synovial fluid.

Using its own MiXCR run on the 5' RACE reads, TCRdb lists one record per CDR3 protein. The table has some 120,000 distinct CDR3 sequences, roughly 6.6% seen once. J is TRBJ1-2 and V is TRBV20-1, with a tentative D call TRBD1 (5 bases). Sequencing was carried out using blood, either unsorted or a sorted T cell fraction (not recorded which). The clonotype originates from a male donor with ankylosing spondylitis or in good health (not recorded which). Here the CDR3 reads CSATRTIPNYGYTF. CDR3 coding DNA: TGCAGTGCTACTCGGACAATTCCGAACTATGGCTACACCTTC.